This T cell receptor beta chain came from a study of shared clonotypes between healthy human individuals. At the level of the study: Participating donors consisted of two women and a few men aged 18 to 49.

Turning to this clone: Antigen: not known.

Assay: immunoSEQ multiplex PCR; the TCRdb copy retains only in-frame clones and omits some. The table shows more than 2 million clones, with around 93% occurring only once. Selected positively for CCR7 and CD45RO-negative, naive CD8 cells excluded terminally differentiated effector memory CD45RA+ cells. The study's findings and limits: Non-shared clonotypes had lower generation probabilities than those shared by all four donors. Specimens sampled were limited to blood, with tissue repertoires likely differing. Naive CD4 clonotype sharing across several donors was about 5%.

The V gene's germline CDR1 is MNHNY and CDR2 SVGAGI (reference sequence). There are 14 residues in the CDR3. V was trimmed by 2 bases and J by 6 bases, leaving 14 bases between them. The TCR was taken from a young man in good health. Some clones in this sample may be carry-over from other donors' samples. The source material was naive CD8+ T cells from PBMCs. The rearrangement uses TRBV6-6 and TRBJ2-7, with D perhaps assigned TRBD1 or TRBD2 (6 bases each). The CDR3 loop is CASSYAEGVLEQYF. The CDR3 DNA is TGTGCCAGCAGTTACGCGGAGGGGGTACTCGAGCAGTACTTC.